The clone carrying this TCR beta chain was seen just once. Per the study methods: The assay estimated nucleated cells by amplifying reference gene primers. Clones were sequenced by immunoSEQ multiplex PCR, and TCRdb holds only the in-frame ones, with some missing. V, J and clone size are taken as reported in that table, and D and trimming were inferred from the DNA itself. The sample consists of tens of thousands of clones, roughly 82% of them appearing once. This entry comes from a study of blood T cell repertoires in COVID-19. As for the study in general: In each case, the material was cDNA or gDNA derived from T cells, B-cell-depleted T cells, or PBMCs.

Sequencing used peripheral blood. This clonotype was sampled from a man over 45 with acute or convalescent COVID-19.

The chain's CDR3 is CASSERGSGGYTF. The CDR3 DNA is TGTGCCAGCAGTGAACGGGGATCGGGTGGCTACACCTTC. J is TRBJ1-2 and V is TRBV6-1; no definite D call. The germline V and J ends were trimmed by 2 bases and 7 bases, with 11 bases remaining between them. Per the germline V gene, CDR1 is MNHNS and CDR2 is SASEGT. The CDR3 length is 13 residues.